The next 11 T cell receptor beta chains were all read from a single sample in a study of cytotoxic CD8 clonotypes in ibrutinib-treated CLL. The assay was immunoSEQ multiplex PCR, and TCRdb's table has in-frame clones only and misses some. The sample includes 150,000 to 200,000 clones, around nine tenths seen only once; the top ten take roughly 3%. The source material was PBMCs, sampled at disease progression, from a patient treated with ibrutinib. These receptors were obtained from a human donor with chronic lymphocytic leukemia.

The J gene is TRBJ1-2, the V gene TRBV7-2; tentative D call: TRBD1 (6 bases). The CDR3 is made up of 15 amino acids. Germline CDR1 is SGHTA and CDR2 is FQGNSA. The ends were cut back, 1 base at V and 7 bases at J, with 16 bases in the middle. The chain's CDR3 is CASSLVPLPRGGYTF. For the CDR3, the DNA is TGTGCCAGCAGCTTAGTGCCGCTCCCCAGGGGTGGCTACACCTTC. The whole variable domain, filled in from reference TRBV7-2 and TRBJ1-2, reads GAGVSQSPSNKVTEKGKDVELRCDPISGHTALYWYRQSLGQGLEFLIYFQGNSAPDKSGLPSDRFSAERTGGSVSTLTIQRTQQEDSAVYLCASSLVPLPRGGYTFGSGTRLTVV.

The gene calls are TRBV21-1 and TRBJ2-7; the table's TRBD2 call for D was not verified on the DNA. TRBV21-1 is a pseudogene. This CDR3 comprises 22 residues. In DNA, the CDR3 is TGTGCCAGCAGCAAAGCTCCGGGATCTTTGGACACTAGCCGGGTCGGCTCCTACGAGCAGTACTTC. Translated: CASSKAPGSLDTSRVGSYEQYF.

The chain employs TRBV13 and TRBJ2-2, with D possibly being TRBD1 (6 bases). The CDR3 runs 15 residues. Trimming left V 5 bases short and J 2 bases short, with 12 bases between. Germline V gene lookup returns CDR1 PRHDT and CDR2 FYEKMQ (reference sequence). This CDR3 is CASSHGTRNTGELFF. CDR3 DNA sequence: TGTGCCAGCAGCCACGGGACAAGAAACACCGGGGAGCTGTTTTTT.

This clone was seen just once. V gene TRBV6-1 combines with J gene TRBJ2-3; D remains unclear. V was pared by 6 bases and J by 3 bases, with 4 bases between. The germline V gene encodes CDR1 MNHNS and CDR2 SASEGT. CDR3 length: 11 amino acids. The CDR3 sequence: CASRATDTQYF. CDR3 DNA sequence: TGTGCCAGCAGGGCAACAGATACGCAGTATTTT.

This clone was found once. The CDR3 protein is CASKREGPGYEQYF. CDR3 bases: TGTGCCAGCAAGAGGGAGGGCCCCGGGTACGAGCAGTACTTC. J is TRBJ2-7 and V is TRBV6-1; 7 bases map to TRBD2. After removal of 7 bases from V and 4 bases from J, the junction contained 10 bases not matched to a gene. This CDR3 contains 14 residues. Germline CDR1 is MNHNS and CDR2 is SASEGT.

This chain's CDR3 is CASRTGTSTDTQYF. CDR3 bases: TGCGCCAGCAGGACAGGGACTAGCACAGATACGCAGTATTTT. This sequence joins TRBV5-1 and TRBJ2-3; D possibly corresponds to TRBD1 (7 bases). The germline V and J ends were trimmed by 5 bases and 0 bases, with 10 bases remaining between them. The length of the CDR3 is 14 residues. Germline V gene lookup returns CDR1 SGHRS and CDR2 YFSETQ.

This clone was seen a handful of times. The rearrangement uses TRBV5-4 and TRBJ1-2; tentative D call: TRBD1 (5 bases). The CDR3 is 15 residues long. In germline, CDR1 is SGHNT, CDR2 YYREEE (reference sequence). V was trimmed by 3 bases and J by 4 bases, leaving 16 bases between them. In DNA, the CDR3 is TGTGCCAGCAGCTCACCAGGGTCCGGAAGCTATGGCTACACCTTC. As protein: CASSSPGSGSYGYTF.

This clone was seen a single time. The rearrangement joins TRBV11-2 to TRBJ2-7; D not certain. The CDR3 totals 14 residues. V lost 4 bases to trimming and J lost 2 bases, with 12 bases between them. Germline assignment: CDR1 SGHAT and CDR2 FQNNGV. The CDR3 loop is CASSSMAGPYEQYF. CDR3 nucleotides: TGTGCCAGCAGCTCTATGGCAGGTCCCTACGAGCAGTACTTC.

V is TRBV12-5 and J is TRBJ2-3; tentative D call: TRBD2 (5 bases). The CDR3 contains 15 residues. The V end lost 2 bases, the J end lost 5 bases, and 14 bases lay between the germline ends. CDR1 and CDR2 (germline): LGHNT, FRNRAP. CDR3 residues: CASGLFGMGGDTQYF. The CDR3 DNA reads TGTGCTAGTGGTTTGTTCGGGATGGGTGGAGATACGCAGTATTTT.

This chain joins TRBV5-1 and TRBJ1-1, with unresolved D. The CDR3 is 14 amino acids. V gave up 0 bases and J gave up 5 bases, with 11 bases separating them. Germline V gives CDR1 SGHRS, CDR2 YFSETQ. The CDR3 region has the DNA TGCGCCAGCAGCTTGGAATGGGGAGGGACTGAAGCTTTCTTT. Amino acid sequence: CASSLEWGGTEAFF.

This chain connects TRBV6-1 to TRBJ1-5, with TRBD1 matching 8 bases. Unmatched junction bases numbered 2, after V lost 5 bases and J lost 5 bases. CDR1 and CDR2 (germline): MNHNS, SASEGT. The CDR3 covers 13 residues. CDR3 coding DNA: TGTGCCAGCAGTAAACAGGGGGATCAGCCCCAGCATTTT. Residues: CASSKQGDQPQHF.